This T cell receptor (beta chain) comes out of a study of cytomegalovirus exposure and HLA in healthy donors. Whole-study findings and limits: Per a prior analysis, the majority of TCR beta V segments were productive roughly 90% or roughly 30% of the time.

Though nominally healthy at sampling, donors likely had unrecorded immune exposures. CDR3 size: 14 residues. CDR1 is MNHEY, CDR2 SMNVEV, per germline (reference sequence). The germline V and J ends were trimmed by 0 bases and 2 bases, with 8 bases remaining between them. The PCR contained 60 Vbeta and 13 Jbeta primers. TCRdb keeps only in-frame clones here, not all; method: immunoSEQ multiplex PCR. This table has more than 95,000 clones, over 9% appearing once. This clone was observed a handful of times. The antigen remains unidentified. V and J are TRBV27 and TRBJ2-7; D is possibly TRBD2 (6 bases). The sequence was obtained from a man aged 35 to 55 in good health and CMV-seropositive. The sample consisted of PBMCs. Here the CDR3 reads CASSLSGLAYEQYF. The CDR3 nucleotides read TGTGCCAGCAGTTTATCGGGACTGGCCTACGAGCAGTACTTC.